The 30 T cell receptor beta chains below come from one sample, sequenced in a study of blood T cell repertoires in COVID-19. Sequenced by immunoSEQ multiplex PCR; TCRdb stores in-frame clones only, minus some. The table includes around 140,000 clones, 75% to 90% detected once. Sequencing was performed on PBMCs or T cells enriched from blood (not recorded which). These receptors came from a man aged 45-65 years in a cohort exposed to, infected with or recovered from COVID-19 (not recorded which).

Only one count was recorded for this clone. V usage is TRBV6-5 and J usage is TRBJ1-1; D remains ambiguous. CDR1 and CDR2 (germline): MNHEY, SVGAGI. The CDR3 runs 13 residues. Deletions cut 2 bases from V and 6 bases from J, with 10 bases between. The CDR3: CASSYRGRAEAFF. The CDR3, as DNA: TGTGCCAGCAGTTACCGGGGAAGGGCTGAAGCTTTCTTT.

Written as DNA, the CDR3 is TGCGCCAGCAGCCTCCGGGACCCAGGGGGGAGTACGCAGTATTTT. Protein: CASSLRDPGGSTQYF. J is TRBJ2-3 and V is TRBV5-1; possibly TRBD1 for D (7 bases). Germline CDR1 SGHRS, CDR2 YFSETQ. CDR3 length: 15 residues. V was pared by 4 bases and J by 8 bases, with 20 bases between.

The rearrangement uses TRBV19 and TRBJ2-2; 9 positions agree with TRBD2. CDR1 is LNHDA and CDR2 is SQIVND in the germline V gene (reference sequence). The CDR3 length is 14 residues. Trimming removed 9 bases from V and 7 bases from J; junction bases left unmatched: 9. The CDR3 protein is CASAGTSNVGELFF. Here the CDR3 DNA reads TGTGCCAGCGCCGGGACTAGCAATGTCGGGGAGCTGTTTTTT.

The rearrangement links TRBV10-3 to TRBJ1-2; D unclear. Germline CDR1 is ENHRY and CDR2 is SYGVKD. V dropped 3 bases and J dropped 8 bases, with 10 bases sitting between them. This CDR3 has 12 residues. In nucleotides, the CDR3 is TGTGCCATCAGTGACTCCTTCGGGGGCTACACCTTC. Its protein is CAISDSFGGYTF.

The chain links TRBV7-8 to TRBJ2-7; TRBD2 might be the D (6 bases). CDR1 and CDR2 (germline): SGHVS, FQNEAQ. Trimming pared 5 bases from V and 4 bases from J, leaving 15 bases between. The CDR3 contains 14 residues. The CDR3, as DNA: TGTGCCAGCAGCCGGGGACTTCCAACGTACGAGCAGTACTTC. It is translated as CASSRGLPTYEQYF.

This rearrangement joins TRBV29-1 to TRBJ1-2; 7 bases are a match to TRBD1. The CDR3 extends over 12 amino acids. Per the germline V gene, CDR1 is SQVTM and CDR2 is ANQGSEA. Trimming at V came to 7 bases and at J to 7 bases, leaving 9 bases not matched to a gene. CDR3 sequence: CSAWTGATGYTF. In DNA, the CDR3 is TGCAGCGCATGGACAGGTGCCACTGGCTACACCTTC.

This chain links TRBV28 with TRBJ1-2; weak D call: TRBD1 (6 bases). CDR3 length: 15 residues. Between the trimmed V and J ends, which lost 2 bases and 8 bases, there was a span of 18 bases. The germline gives CDR1 MDHEN, CDR2 SYDVKM. The DNA of the CDR3 is TGTGCCAGCAGTTTAGGGGACAATCTATGGTCGGGCTACACCTTC. Translating it yields CASSLGDNLWSGYTF.

This chain uses TRBV6-2 or TRBV6-3 with TRBJ1-2, with 7 bases that match TRBD1. The V gene end was trimmed by 0 bases and the J gene end by 5 bases; junction bases not matched to a gene: 3. From germline, CDR1 is MNHEY and CDR2 SVGEGT. The CDR3 spans 14 residues. CDR3 coding DNA: TGTGCCAGCAGTTACTCCGGGACAGCGTATGGCTACACCTTC. Its translation is CASSYSGTAYGYTF.

The rearrangement joins TRBV7-9 to TRBJ2-2; D is possibly TRBD1 (6 bases). This CDR3 has 14 residues. The germline V gene has CDR1 SEHNR and CDR2 FQNEAQ (reference sequence). The V and J ends lost 10 bases and 4 bases respectively, with 16 bases between them. The CDR3 here is CAIWAGAVTGELFF. The CDR3 DNA is TGTGCCATCTGGGCAGGGGCCGTCACCGGGGAGCTGTTTTTT. The entire variable domain, with the rest obtained from reference TRBV7-9 and TRBJ2-2, is as follows: DTGVSQNPRHKITKRGQNVTFRCDPISEHNRLYWYRQTLGQGPEFLTYFQNEAQLEKSRLLSDRFSAERPKGSFSTLEIQRTEQGDSAMYLCAIWAGAVTGELFFGEGSRLTVL.

V and J are TRBV6-1 and TRBJ1-1, with D perhaps matching TRBD1 (6 bases). The CDR3 sequence is 17 residues long. The V end was cut by 4 bases, the J end by 0 bases, with 18 bases between. Germline CDR1 reads MNHNS; CDR2 reads SASEGT. In nucleotides, the CDR3 is TGTGCCAGCAGTGTTCGCAATAGGGGGGGTTTGAACACTGAAGCTTTCTTT. This gives the protein CASSVRNRGGLNTEAFF.

CDR3 nucleotide sequence: TGCGCCAGCAGCATCGGACAGGTCTACGAGCAGTACTTC. Its translation is CASSIGQVYEQYF. The chain recombines TRBV5-1 with TRBJ2-7; 7 bases match TRBD1. The J segment lost 3 bases and the V segment lost 4 bases, leaving 4 bases of the junction unmatched. The CDR3 spans 13 residues. Germline V lookup: CDR1 SGHRS, CDR2 YFSETQ.

This clone appeared once. CDR3 protein: CAWRAPGGIEAFF. The CDR3 coding sequence is TGTGCCTGGAGAGCCCCAGGGGGAATAGAAGCTTTCTTT. The genes are TRBV30 and TRBJ1-1; 7 bases agree with TRBD1. With V trimmed by 3 bases and J by 8 bases, 9 bases remained unmatched. Germline-derived CDR1 and CDR2 are GTSNPN and SVGIG (reference sequence). The CDR3 loop spans 13 amino acids. Together with reference TRBV30 and TRBJ1-1, the CDR3 gives the full variable domain: SQTIHQWPATLVQPVGSPLSLECTVEGTSNPNLYWYRQAAGRGLQLLFYSVGIGQISSEVPQNLSASRPQDRQFILSSKKLLLSDSGFYLCAWRAPGGIEAFFGQGTRLTVV.

The CDR3 sequence is CASSQSLRSNQPQHF. For the CDR3, the DNA is TGTGCCAGCAGCCAAAGCCTCCGTAGCAATCAGCCCCAGCATTTT. V is TRBV3-1 (or the pseudogene TRBV3-2) and J is TRBJ1-5; D is unclear. Germline V gene lookup returns CDR1 LGHDT and CDR2 YNNKEL (reference sequence). This CDR3 contains 15 residues. Trimming shortened V by 2 bases and J by 0 bases, and 8 bases separated the two germline ends.

This clone occurred once. The rearrangement uses TRBV4-2 and TRBJ2-3, with D hard to call. In germline, CDR1 is LGHNA, CDR2 YNFKEQ. The CDR3 spans 13 residues. V shed 0 bases and J shed 1 base, with 2 bases lying between them. CDR3 sequence (DNA): TGTGCCAGCAGCCAAGACGGCACAGATACGCAGTATTTT. It specifies CASSQDGTDTQYF.

The rearrangement joins TRBV27 to TRBJ2-2; 9 bases line up with TRBD1. CDR1 and CDR2 from the germline V gene are MNHEY and SMNVEV (reference sequence). The trim removed 3 bases at V and 7 bases at J, leaving 12 bases unmatched. The CDR3 extends over 17 amino acids. This CDR3 is CASSFLQGALGGGELFF. CDR3 DNA sequence: TGTGCCAGCAGTTTCCTACAGGGGGCCCTTGGTGGCGGGGAGCTGTTTTTT.

The J gene is TRBJ1-5, the V gene TRBV12-3 or TRBV12-4; a possible D gene is TRBD1 (5 bases). V was trimmed by 8 bases and J by 0 bases, leaving 5 bases between them. The CDR3 covers 12 residues. The CDR3 loop reads CASGASNQPQHF. The CDR3 region has the DNA TGTGCCAGCGGGGCTAGCAATCAGCCCCAGCATTTT.

The table lists this clone with a count of one. The CDR3 region is CASSLAFMGQGSSPLHF. CDR3 nucleotide sequence: TGTGCCAGCAGCTTAGCATTTATGGGACAGGGGAGTTCACCCCTCCACTTT. J is TRBJ1-6 and V is TRBV7-2, with TRBD1 matching over 10 bases. Germline-derived CDR1 and CDR2 are SGHTA and FQGNSA. V trimming: 0 bases; J trimming: 9 bases; junction bases outside the gene matches: 8. The CDR3 has 17 residues.

The chain's CDR3 is CASSKLDGKETQYF. The CDR3 nucleotides are TGTGCCAGCAGTAAACTAGACGGGAAAGAGACCCAGTACTTC. The chain combines TRBV6-2 or TRBV6-3 with TRBJ2-5; maybe TRBD2 (5 bases). The V end was cut by 5 bases, the J end by 3 bases, with 13 bases between. This CDR3 contains 14 residues. Germline assignment: CDR1 MNHEY and CDR2 SVGEGT.

This rearrangement joins TRBV24-1 to TRBJ1-2; 8 nucleotides agree with TRBD1. Looked up from germline, CDR1 is KGHDR and CDR2 is SFDVKD. The CDR3 contains 15 residues. The J segment lost 5 bases and the V segment lost 4 bases, leaving 8 bases of the junction unmatched. The CDR3 DNA is TGTGCCACCAGTGACTCGGGACAGGCCACGTATGGCTACACCTTC. Translation: CATSDSGQATYGYTF.

This chain connects TRBV24-1 to TRBJ2-1, with D tentatively TRBD1 (6 bases). The length of the CDR3 is 12 residues. Germline V gene lookup returns CDR1 KGHDR and CDR2 SFDVKD. Deletions cut 6 bases from V and 8 bases from J, with 10 bases between. The CDR3 DNA sequence: TGTGCCACCAGTCTTAAGGGGGATGAGCAGTTCTTC. This codes for CATSLKGDEQFF.

V gene TRBV20-1 combines with J gene TRBJ1-1; 7 bases agree with TRBD1. CDR3 size: 12 residues. Per germline, CDR1 DFQATT and CDR2 SNEGSKA (reference sequence). With 4 bases clipped from V and 6 bases from J, the junction kept 5 bases outside the gene matches. Here the CDR3 DNA reads TGCAGTGCTATTGAGACAGGGCCTGAAGCTTTCTTT. Translating gives CSAIETGPEAFF.

This clone was observed a handful of times. This sequence joins TRBV9 and TRBJ2-1, with D perhaps matching TRBD2 (5 bases). CDR1 and CDR2 (germline): SGDLS, YYNGEE. Between the trimmed V and J ends, which lost 3 bases and 5 bases, there was a span of 9 bases. This CDR3 has 13 amino acids. The CDR3 nucleotides read TGTGCCAGCAGCGCCTACGGGAACAATGAGCAGTTCTTC. Translation: CASSAYGNNEQFF.

This clone occurred once. The chain combines TRBV4-3 with TRBJ1-2, with 7 bases matching TRBD1. Germline trimming cut 4 bases from V and 7 bases from J; bases unmatched to any gene: 9. Germline values: CDR1 LGHNA, CDR2 YSLEER. The CDR3 has 14 amino acids. The CDR3 protein is CASSLTGAKGGYTF. CDR3 nucleotides: TGCGCCAGCAGCCTCACAGGGGCGAAGGGTGGCTACACCTTC.

J is TRBJ2-1 and V is TRBV2; a possible D gene is TRBD1 (6 bases). The CDR3 sequence is 13 residues long. V lost 8 bases and J 9 bases, leaving 17 bases between the germline ends. CDR1 and CDR2 (germline): SNHLY, FYNNEI. As DNA, the CDR3 is TGTGCCAGCGTCAACACAGGGTTTGGTGAGCAGTTCTTC. Amino acids: CASVNTGFGEQFF.

This clone came up once. The rearrangement joins TRBV5-1 to TRBJ2-7, with a possible D match to TRBD2 (6 bases). The length of the CDR3 is 14 residues. CDR1 and CDR2 from the germline V gene are SGHRS and YFSETQ. V was clipped by 3 bases and J by 6 bases, with 16 bases between them. CDR3 amino acids: CASSWGLEGTEQYF. The CDR3 DNA reads TGCGCCAGCAGCTGGGGATTGGAGGGAACCGAGCAGTACTTC.

V is TRBV5-6 and J is TRBJ1-6; D not resolved. Germline V lookup: CDR1 SGHDT, CDR2 YYEEEE. CDR3 size: 13 residues. V lost 1 base to trimming and J lost 5 bases, with 4 bases between them. CDR3 amino acids: CASSLPNNSPLHF. For the CDR3, the DNA is TGTGCCAGCAGCTTGCCAAATAATTCACCCCTCCACTTT.

The rearrangement uses TRBV9 and TRBJ1-4; possibly TRBD1 for D (6 bases). The CDR3 consists of 17 residues. Germline V lookup: CDR1 SGDLS, CDR2 YYNGEE. The V end lost 2 bases, the J end lost 4 bases, and 18 bases lay between the germline ends. CDR3 sequence reads: CASSVWGGPQGNEKLFF. CDR3 bases: TGTGCCAGCAGCGTGTGGGGGGGCCCGCAGGGTAATGAAAAACTGTTTTTT.

A single count supports this clone. The rearrangement joins TRBV4-1 to TRBJ2-6; no definite D call. The V gene's germline CDR1 is MGHRA and CDR2 YSYEKL. Trimming pared 2 bases from V and 0 bases from J, leaving 5 bases between. The CDR3 runs to 15 residues. CDR3 DNA: TGCGCCAGCAGCCAATTCAGCTCTGGGGCCAACGTCCTGACTTTC. It translates to CASSQFSSGANVLTF.

The chain couples TRBV7-9 to TRBJ2-1, with 10 bases aligning to TRBD1. The trim removed 5 bases at V and 16 bases at J, leaving 20 bases unmatched. The CDR3 is 16 amino acids. Germline lookup yields CDR1 SEHNR and CDR2 FQNEAQ (reference sequence). CDR3 sequence (DNA): TGTGCCAGCAGCGCCGATCGACAGGGGGCAGGGGCCCTGTATTTCTTC. Translation gives CASSADRQGAGALYFF.

The chain carries TRBV7-6 and TRBJ1-1, with D unclear. The germline CDR1 and CDR2 sequences are SGHVS and FNYEAQ. Trimming removed 1 base at V and 7 bases at J, with 13 bases between. CDR3 length: 14 residues. CDR3 bases: TGTGCCAGCAGCTTAGATCGCACAGCCAGTGAAGCTTTCTTT. The encoded protein is CASSLDRTASEAFF.